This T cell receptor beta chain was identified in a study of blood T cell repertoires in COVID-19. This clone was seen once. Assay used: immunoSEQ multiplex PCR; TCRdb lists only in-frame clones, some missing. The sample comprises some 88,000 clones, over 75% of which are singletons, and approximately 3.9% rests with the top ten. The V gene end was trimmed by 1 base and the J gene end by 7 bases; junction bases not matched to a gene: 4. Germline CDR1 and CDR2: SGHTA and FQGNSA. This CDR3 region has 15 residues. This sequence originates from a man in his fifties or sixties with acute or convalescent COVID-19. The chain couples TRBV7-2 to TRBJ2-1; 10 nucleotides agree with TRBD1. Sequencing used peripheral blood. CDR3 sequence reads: CASSLEGQGWNEQFF. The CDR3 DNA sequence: TGTGCCAGCAGCTTAGAGGGACAGGGGTGGAATGAGCAGTTCTTC. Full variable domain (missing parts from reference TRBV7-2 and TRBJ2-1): GAGVSQSPSNKVTEKGKDVELRCDPISGHTALYWYRQSLGQGLEFLIYFQGNSAPDKSGLPSDRFSAERTGGSVSTLTIQRTQQEDSAVYLCASSLEGQGWNEQFFGPGTRLTVL.